Sequencing of this TCR beta chain was carried out in a study of T cell repertoires in cytomegalovirus infection. Study overall: Public TCR beta signatures marked donors with CMV infection and the matching HLA. Findings of the study overall: CMV carriers with the relevant HLA were identified by cumulative public TCR beta family frequency.

There are a few counts of this clonotype. Its antigen is unknown. This CDR3 region has 15 residues. With V trimmed by 5 bases and J by 4 bases, 10 bases remained unmatched. TCRdb fed the reads into MiXCR, producing one record per CDR3 protein. The table includes approximately 73,000 distinct CDR3 sequences, approximately 40% detected once. The receptor was isolated from a human donor in good health (CMV status not recorded). Some clones in this sample may be carry-over from other donors' samples. The sequencing used CD8+ T cells from cultured PBMCs, collected from culture after CMV antigen stimulation. V usage is TRBV12-3 or TRBV12-4 and J usage is TRBJ2-7; 8 positions match TRBD1. The CDR3 sequence: CASSPRTGPRYEQYF. The CDR3 nucleotides are TGTGCCAGCAGTCCGAGGACAGGGCCACGTTACGAGCAGTACTTC.